The present TCR beta chain was sequenced within a study of T cells in tuberculosis. This clone was detected only once. Data came from immunoSEQ multiplex PCR; TCRdb stores just in-frame clones and leaves some out. This table has around 26,000 clones, around nine tenths appearing once. The CDR3 is made up of 13 amino acids. From germline, CDR1 is SGHAT and CDR2 FQNNGV. V lost 7 bases and J lost 2, with 9 bases in between. This rearrangement joins TRBV11-2 to TRBJ1-3; D gene unclear. The sequenced sample was PBMCs. This receptor was taken from a donor between 10 and 35 years old with latent tuberculosis or without tuberculosis infection. Some clones in this sample may be carry-over from other donors' samples. CDR3 in DNA: TGTGCCAGCAAAGGGAGCGCTGGAAACACCATATATTTT. Its translation: CASKGSAGNTIYF.